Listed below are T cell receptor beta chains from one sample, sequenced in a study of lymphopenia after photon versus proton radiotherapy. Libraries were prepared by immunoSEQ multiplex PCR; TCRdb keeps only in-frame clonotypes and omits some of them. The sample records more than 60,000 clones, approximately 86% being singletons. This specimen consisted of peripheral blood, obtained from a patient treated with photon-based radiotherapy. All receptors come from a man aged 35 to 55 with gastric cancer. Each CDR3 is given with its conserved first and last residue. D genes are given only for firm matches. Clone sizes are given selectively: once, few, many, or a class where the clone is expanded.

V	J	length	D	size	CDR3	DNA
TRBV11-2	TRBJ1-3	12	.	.	CASSLPGNTIYF	TGTGCCAGCAGCTTACCTGGAAACACCATATATTTT
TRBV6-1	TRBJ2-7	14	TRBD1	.	CASSEGDRVYEQYF	TGTGCCAGCAGTGAAGGGGACAGGGTCTACGAGCAGTACTTC
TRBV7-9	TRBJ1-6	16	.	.	CASSLGEAQGNSPLHF	TGTGCCAGCAGCTTAGGGGAAGCCCAAGGAAATTCACCCCTCCACTTT
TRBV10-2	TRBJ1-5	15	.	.	CASSAGGNSNQPQHF	TGCGCCAGCAGTGCCGGCGGGAATAGCAATCAGCCCCAGCATTTT
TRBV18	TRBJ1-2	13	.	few	CASSPGQSYGYTF	TGTGCCAGCTCACCAGGGCAGTCCTATGGCTACACCTTC
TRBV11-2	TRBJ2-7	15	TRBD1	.	CASSLGGTALYEQYF	TGTGCCAGCAGCTTAGGGGGGACAGCTCTCTACGAGCAGTACTTC
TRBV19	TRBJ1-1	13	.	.	CASSPDSHTEAFF	TGTGCCAGTAGCCCCGACAGCCACACTGAAGCTTTCTTT
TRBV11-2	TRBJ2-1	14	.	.	CASSIWGLRDEQFF	TGTGCCAGCAGCATATGGGGCCTCCGGGATGAGCAGTTCTTC
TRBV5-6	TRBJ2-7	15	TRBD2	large	CASSLGASGIYEQYF	TGTGCCAGCAGCTTGGGGGCTAGCGGTATCTACGAGCAGTACTTC
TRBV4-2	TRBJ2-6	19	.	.	CASSQDFGSLSSGANVLTF	TGTGCCAGCAGCCAAGATTTCGGCAGTTTAAGCTCTGGGGCCAACGTCCTGACTTTC
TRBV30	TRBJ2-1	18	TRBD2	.	CAWSGGTSGDLRYNEQFF	TGTGCCTGGAGTGGGGGGACTAGCGGGGACCTACGCTACAATGAGCAGTTCTTC
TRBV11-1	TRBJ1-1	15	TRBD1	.	CASSREQGAFTEAFF	TGTGCCAGCAGCCGGGAACAGGGGGCTTTCACTGAAGCTTTCTTT
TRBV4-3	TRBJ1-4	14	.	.	CASSGDIRDEKLFF	TGCGCCAGCAGTGGGGACATTAGGGACGAAAAACTGTTTTTT
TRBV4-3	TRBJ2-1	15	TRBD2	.	CASSQDSGGRTEQFF	TGCGCCAGCAGCCAAGATAGCGGGGGCCGTACTGAGCAGTTCTTC
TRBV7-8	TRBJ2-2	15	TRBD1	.	CASSLYDRGTGELFF	TGTGCCAGCAGCTTATACGACAGGGGCACCGGGGAGCTGTTTTTT
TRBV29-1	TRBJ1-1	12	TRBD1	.	CSAGTGGFEAFF	TGCAGCGCCGGGACAGGGGGATTCGAAGCTTTCTTT
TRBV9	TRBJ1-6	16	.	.	CASSLGQSSYNSPLHF	TGTGCCAGCAGCCTCGGACAGAGCTCCTATAATTCACCCCTCCACTTT
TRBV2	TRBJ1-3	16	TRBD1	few	CASSEGTGNSGNTIYF	TGTGCCAGCAGTGAAGGGACAGGCAACTCTGGAAACACCATATATTTT
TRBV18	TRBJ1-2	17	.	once	CASSLGGGLPANYGYTF	TGTGCCAGCTCACTAGGAGGGGGACTTCCTGCTAACTATGGCTACACCTTC
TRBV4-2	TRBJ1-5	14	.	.	CASSQAGRDQPQHF	TGTGCCAGCAGCCAAGCGGGCCGTGATCAGCCCCAGCATTTT
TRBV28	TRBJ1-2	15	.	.	CASSPSRHSNYGYIF	TGTGCCAGCAGCCCTTCCCGACACTCTAACTATGGCTACATCTTC
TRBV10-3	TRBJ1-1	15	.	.	CAISEPITMNTEAFF	TGTGCCATCAGTGAACCGATTACGATGAACACTGAAGCTTTCTTT
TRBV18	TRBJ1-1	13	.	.	CASSVKMNTEAFF	TGTGCCAGCTCAGTCAAAATGAACACTGAAGCTTTCTTT
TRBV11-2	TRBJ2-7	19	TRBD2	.	CASSLYSMRLAGGPTEQYF	TGTGCCAGCAGCTTATATTCCATGAGACTAGCGGGGGGGCCTACCGAGCAGTACTTC
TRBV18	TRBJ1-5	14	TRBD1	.	CASSPGQVSQPQHF	TGTGCCAGCTCACCAGGACAGGTTAGTCAGCCCCAGCATTTT
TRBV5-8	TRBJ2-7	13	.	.	CASSTWRSYEQYF	TGTGCCAGCAGCACCTGGAGGAGTTACGAGCAGTACTTC
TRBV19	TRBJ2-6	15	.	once	CASSIIGSGANVLTF	TGTGCCAGTAGTATAATAGGCTCTGGGGCCAACGTCCTGACTTTC
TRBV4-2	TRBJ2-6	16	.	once	CASSQDDGAGANVLTF	TGTGCCAGCAGCCAAGATGACGGGGCTGGGGCCAACGTCCTGACTTTC
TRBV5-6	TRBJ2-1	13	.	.	CASSLDTDNEQFF	TGTGCCAGCAGCTTGGACACAGACAATGAGCAGTTCTTC